A selection of T cell receptor beta chains follows, all from one sample in a study of blood T cell repertoires in COVID-19. This table comes from immunoSEQ multiplex PCR, and its TCRdb copy is limited to in-frame clones, with some not included. The sample shows some 130,000 clones, around four fifths of them seen only once. The sample taken for sequencing was peripheral blood. These receptors came from a man aged 55 to 70 who had recovered from COVID-19. The CDR3 runs from the conserved cysteine through the conserved F or W. A D gene is named only where the DNA matches it firmly. Not all rows give a size; the values are once, few, many and, for expanded clones, a class.

clone_size: medium-sized; d_call: TRBD2; v_call: TRBV7-8; j_call: TRBJ2-1; cdr3_nt: TGTGCCAGCAGCCCAACAGCGGGACCGGTAACCCACGAGCAGTTCTTC; cdr3_aa: CASSPTAGPVTHEQFF
clone_size: -; d_call: TRBD1; v_call: TRBV19; j_call: TRBJ1-2; cdr3_nt: TGTGCCAGTAGTATAGGGACAGGGCTCTATGGCTACACCTTC; cdr3_aa: CASSIGTGLYGYTF
clone_size: -; d_call: TRBD1; v_call: TRBV29-1; j_call: TRBJ1-1; cdr3_nt: TGCAGCGTTCCGGGACAGGGGCTGAACACTGAAGCTTTCTTT; cdr3_aa: CSVPGQGLNTEAFF
clone_size: -; d_call: -; v_call: TRBV3-1/TRBV3-2; j_call: TRBJ1-2; cdr3_nt: TGTGCCAGCAGCCAAGGGGGGGGAGGGTTCAACTATGGCTACACCTTC; cdr3_aa: CASSQGGGGFNYGYTF
clone_size: few; d_call: -; v_call: TRBV28; j_call: TRBJ1-5; cdr3_nt: TGTGCCAGCAGTACCCGACAGGGCAATCAGCCCCAGCATTTT; cdr3_aa: CASSTRQGNQPQHF
clone_size: -; d_call: -; v_call: TRBV6-2/TRBV6-3; j_call: TRBJ1-5; cdr3_nt: TGTGCCAGCAGTTATTCGGGGTCGGGCAATCAGCCCCAGCATTTT; cdr3_aa: CASSYSGSGNQPQHF
clone_size: once; d_call: -; v_call: TRBV7-9; j_call: TRBJ1-4; cdr3_nt: TGTGCCAGCAGCTTAGGAGTACAGACAACTAATGAAAAACTGTTTTTT; cdr3_aa: CASSLGVQTTNEKLFF
clone_size: -; d_call: -; v_call: TRBV6-5; j_call: TRBJ1-5; cdr3_nt: TGTGCCAGCAGCCAGGGGAATCAGCCCCAGCATTTT; cdr3_aa: CASSQGNQPQHF
clone_size: -; d_call: TRBD1; v_call: TRBV5-1; j_call: TRBJ2-7; cdr3_nt: TGCGCCAGCAGCCCCCGGGACAGGCTATACGAGCAGTACTTC; cdr3_aa: CASSPRDRLYEQYF
clone_size: -; d_call: TRBD1; v_call: TRBV5-6; j_call: TRBJ2-7; cdr3_nt: TGTGCCAGCAGCTGGGACAGTACTTCCTACGAGCAGTACTTC; cdr3_aa: CASSWDSTSYEQYF
clone_size: -; d_call: TRBD2; v_call: TRBV6-2/TRBV6-3; j_call: TRBJ2-1; cdr3_nt: TGTGCCAGCAGTTACTCTACTAGCGGGGACTTTCGCTACAATGAGCAGTTCTTC; cdr3_aa: CASSYSTSGDFRYNEQFF
clone_size: -; d_call: TRBD1; v_call: TRBV24-1; j_call: TRBJ2-5; cdr3_nt: TGTGCCACCAGTTTGACAGGGGGCCAAGAGACCCAGTACTTC; cdr3_aa: CATSLTGGQETQYF
clone_size: -; d_call: -; v_call: TRBV11-2; j_call: TRBJ1-4; cdr3_nt: TGTGCCAGCAGCTTATCAGGGTTGGAAGAGGAAAAACTGTTTTTT; cdr3_aa: CASSLSGLEEEKLFF
clone_size: -; d_call: -; v_call: TRBV7-2; j_call: TRBJ2-3; cdr3_nt: TGTGCCAGCAGCTCCACAGGGCGTCTTTACTCTAGCACAGATACGCAGTATTTT; cdr3_aa: CASSSTGRLYSSTDTQYF
clone_size: few; d_call: TRBD2; v_call: TRBV4-1; j_call: TRBJ2-7; cdr3_nt: TGCGCCAGCAGCCTTATGCTAGCGGGGTCCTACGAGCAGTACTTC; cdr3_aa: CASSLMLAGSYEQYF
clone_size: -; d_call: TRBD1; v_call: TRBV5-5; j_call: TRBJ1-1; cdr3_nt: TGTGCCAGCAGCCTACAGGGGGCGGTCGACACTGAAGCTTTCTTT; cdr3_aa: CASSLQGAVDTEAFF
clone_size: few; d_call: -; v_call: TRBV28; j_call: TRBJ2-4; cdr3_nt: TGTGCCAGCACCTCGTCTCTCCCAGGGAGGAGCGTCATTCAGTACTTC; cdr3_aa: CASTSSLPGRSVIQYF
clone_size: -; d_call: -; v_call: TRBV15; j_call: TRBJ1-2; cdr3_nt: TGTGCCACCAGCTCCCGGTCCGGACACCTAAGGGACTATGGCTACACCTTC; cdr3_aa: CATSSRSGHLRDYGYTF
clone_size: -; d_call: -; v_call: TRBV28; j_call: TRBJ1-3; cdr3_nt: TGTGCCAGCAGTTTAACGGCAGGTGGAAACACCATATATTTT; cdr3_aa: CASSLTAGGNTIYF
clone_size: -; d_call: -; v_call: TRBV30; j_call: TRBJ1-4; cdr3_nt: TGTGCCTGGAGTGTAGGCCAGCTAGAAGAAAAACTGTTTTTT; cdr3_aa: CAWSVGQLEEKLFF
clone_size: -; d_call: TRBD2; v_call: TRBV7-2; j_call: TRBJ2-1; cdr3_nt: TGTGCCAGCAGCATTAGCGGGAGAGGCGGTGAGCAGTTCTTC; cdr3_aa: CASSISGRGGEQFF
clone_size: -; d_call: -; v_call: TRBV7-2; j_call: TRBJ1-3; cdr3_nt: TGTGCCAGCAGCTTAGTTGCCGGGAGTGGAAACACCATATATTTT; cdr3_aa: CASSLVAGSGNTIYF
clone_size: -; d_call: -; v_call: TRBV7-3; j_call: TRBJ2-2; cdr3_nt: TGTGCCAGCAGCTTAGGAGGAGTAAAAAACACCGGGGAGCTGTTTTTT; cdr3_aa: CASSLGGVKNTGELFF
clone_size: -; d_call: -; v_call: TRBV12-3/TRBV12-4; j_call: TRBJ2-1; cdr3_nt: TGTGCCAGCAGTTTTTACAGGGAGCAGTTCTTC; cdr3_aa: CASSFYREQFF
clone_size: -; d_call: -; v_call: TRBV19; j_call: TRBJ1-2; cdr3_nt: TGTGCCAGTAGTAAATCCGGTTACAACTATGGCTACACCTTC; cdr3_aa: CASSKSGYNYGYTF
clone_size: -; d_call: -; v_call: TRBV6-5; j_call: TRBJ1-6; cdr3_nt: TGTGCCAGCAGTTACTCGAGGGCAAGGGATTCACCCCTCCACTTT; cdr3_aa: CASSYSRARDSPLHF
clone_size: -; d_call: -; v_call: TRBV19; j_call: TRBJ1-5; cdr3_nt: TGTGCCAGTAGTAATCCCTCGGACACCCAAGGGGGTCAGCCCCAGCATTTT; cdr3_aa: CASSNPSDTQGGQPQHF
clone_size: -; d_call: -; v_call: TRBV19; j_call: TRBJ1-6; cdr3_nt: TGTGCCAGTAGTCCACAACAGAGCTCCTATAATTCACCCCTCCACTTT; cdr3_aa: CASSPQQSSYNSPLHF
clone_size: -; d_call: TRBD1; v_call: TRBV5-5; j_call: TRBJ2-3; cdr3_nt: TGTGCCAGCAGCTCACCGGGACAGGGGGGGACAGATACGCAGTATTTT; cdr3_aa: CASSSPGQGGTDTQYF
clone_size: -; d_call: -; v_call: TRBV2; j_call: TRBJ2-3; cdr3_nt: TGTGCCAGCACTGGACACCGCACAGATACGCAGTATTTT; cdr3_aa: CASTGHRTDTQYF
clone_size: -; d_call: -; v_call: TRBV7-2; j_call: TRBJ2-5; cdr3_nt: TGTGCCAGCAGCCTAGGAAGGTCGGGGGGCGCGAGAGAGACCCAGTACTTC; cdr3_aa: CASSLGRSGGARETQYF
clone_size: few; d_call: TRBD1; v_call: TRBV5-1; j_call: TRBJ1-2; cdr3_nt: TGCGCCAGCAGCCTAGGGACAGTTCAAGATACATATGGCTACACCTTC; cdr3_aa: CASSLGTVQDTYGYTF
clone_size: once; d_call: -; v_call: TRBV4-2; j_call: TRBJ2-1; cdr3_nt: TGTGCCAGCAGCCAAGGAACAGCGGACTCCTACAATGAGCAGTTCTTC; cdr3_aa: CASSQGTADSYNEQFF
clone_size: once; d_call: -; v_call: TRBV2; j_call: TRBJ1-5; cdr3_nt: TGTGCCAGCAGCGTGTCGGATACAGGCAATCAGCCCCAGCATTTT; cdr3_aa: CASSVSDTGNQPQHF
clone_size: -; d_call: -; v_call: TRBV27; j_call: TRBJ2-7; cdr3_nt: TGTGCCAGCAGTTTAGGGGGCAAAGTAGGGTACGAGCAGTACTTC; cdr3_aa: CASSLGGKVGYEQYF
clone_size: -; d_call: TRBD2; v_call: TRBV9; j_call: TRBJ2-3; cdr3_nt: TGTGCCAGCAGCGTAGGGTTTGGGGGACTAGCGGGGACAGATACGCAGTATTTT; cdr3_aa: CASSVGFGGLAGTDTQYF
clone_size: -; d_call: -; v_call: TRBV9; j_call: TRBJ1-4; cdr3_nt: TGTGCCAGCAGCCAATCGGACAGCCGGCATAAACTGTTTTTT; cdr3_aa: CASSQSDSRHKLFF
clone_size: -; d_call: -; v_call: TRBV5-8; j_call: TRBJ2-7; cdr3_nt: TGTGCCAGCAGCTCCCCGACTAATCCCTACGAGCAGTACTTC; cdr3_aa: CASSSPTNPYEQYF
clone_size: -; d_call: TRBD2; v_call: TRBV11-2; j_call: TRBJ2-7; cdr3_nt: TGTGCCAGCAGCGGGAGGGGCGGGGGGTCCCTCTCCTACGAGCAGTACTTC; cdr3_aa: CASSGRGGGSLSYEQYF
clone_size: -; d_call: TRBD1; v_call: TRBV6-4; j_call: TRBJ2-1; cdr3_nt: TGTGCCAGCAGGGGGACAGGGGTCTTCTCCTACAATGAGCAGTTCTTC; cdr3_aa: CASRGTGVFSYNEQFF
clone_size: -; d_call: TRBD2; v_call: TRBV24-1; j_call: TRBJ2-1; cdr3_nt: TGTGCCACCAGTGACTGGGACTGGGCGGGGGGCTCCTCCTACAATGAGCAGTTCTTC; cdr3_aa: CATSDWDWAGGSSYNEQFF
clone_size: -; d_call: TRBD1; v_call: TRBV10-3; j_call: TRBJ1-3; cdr3_nt: TGTGCCATCAGTGGCAATGACAGGGACTCTGGAAACACCATATATTTT; cdr3_aa: CAISGNDRDSGNTIYF
clone_size: -; d_call: TRBD1; v_call: TRBV4-2; j_call: TRBJ1-3; cdr3_nt: TGTGCCAGCAGCCAAGTTCCCGGGACAGGGGTAAACACCATATATTTT; cdr3_aa: CASSQVPGTGVNTIYF
clone_size: -; d_call: -; v_call: TRBV27; j_call: TRBJ2-3; cdr3_nt: TGTGCCAGCAGTTTTGGCCCTAGCACAGATACGCAGTATTTT; cdr3_aa: CASSFGPSTDTQYF
clone_size: -; d_call: -; v_call: TRBV5-1; j_call: TRBJ1-1; cdr3_nt: TGCGCCAGCAGCGTAACAGGTAACACTGAAGCTTTCTTT; cdr3_aa: CASSVTGNTEAFF
clone_size: -; d_call: -; v_call: TRBV28; j_call: TRBJ1-1; cdr3_nt: TGTGCCAGCAGTTTCGCCAGGTTCGACACTGAAGCTTTCTTT; cdr3_aa: CASSFARFDTEAFF
clone_size: once; d_call: -; v_call: TRBV30; j_call: TRBJ1-5; cdr3_nt: TGTGCCTGGAGTTCACAGGGAGTCCAGCCCCAGCATTTT; cdr3_aa: CAWSSQGVQPQHF
clone_size: -; d_call: TRBD1; v_call: TRBV7-9; j_call: TRBJ1-6; cdr3_nt: TGTGCCAGCAGCCTCAGACAGGGCTTCAATTCACCCCTCCACTTT; cdr3_aa: CASSLRQGFNSPLHF
clone_size: -; d_call: -; v_call: TRBV12-3/TRBV12-4; j_call: TRBJ1-2; cdr3_nt: TGTGCCAGCAGCGAACAGGGATCCTATGGCTACACCTTC; cdr3_aa: CASSEQGSYGYTF
clone_size: -; d_call: TRBD1; v_call: TRBV24-1; j_call: TRBJ2-2; cdr3_nt: TGTGCCACCAGTGATACCCGGACAGGGCGGGCCGGGGAGCTGTTTTTT; cdr3_aa: CATSDTRTGRAGELFF
clone_size: few; d_call: -; v_call: TRBV3-1/TRBV3-2; j_call: TRBJ2-1; cdr3_nt: TGTGCCAGCAGCTTTTTCACCAGGGACAATGAGCAGTTCTTC; cdr3_aa: CASSFFTRDNEQFF
clone_size: -; d_call: TRBD2; v_call: TRBV5-1; j_call: TRBJ2-2; cdr3_nt: TGCGCCAGCAGCTTACAAGGCGGGGGGACCGGGGAGCTGTTTTTT; cdr3_aa: CASSLQGGGTGELFF
clone_size: -; d_call: TRBD1; v_call: TRBV19; j_call: TRBJ1-1; cdr3_nt: TGTGCCAGTACGGGGACAGGGGGCCCGACTGAAGCTTTCTTT; cdr3_aa: CASTGTGGPTEAFF
clone_size: -; d_call: TRBD1; v_call: TRBV28; j_call: TRBJ2-7; cdr3_nt: TGTGCCAGCAGTCCCCATCGGACAGGGGGTGGGTACGAGCAGTACTTC; cdr3_aa: CASSPHRTGGGYEQYF
clone_size: -; d_call: TRBD1; v_call: TRBV9; j_call: TRBJ2-5; cdr3_nt: TGTGCCAGCAGCGTTGAAACAGGGGGCGGAGAGACCCAGTACTTC; cdr3_aa: CASSVETGGGETQYF
clone_size: -; d_call: -; v_call: TRBV27; j_call: TRBJ2-5; cdr3_nt: TGTGCCAGCAGCCCCCAAGGAGGCCAAGAGACCCAGTACTTC; cdr3_aa: CASSPQGGQETQYF
clone_size: -; d_call: TRBD1; v_call: TRBV18; j_call: TRBJ2-3; cdr3_nt: TGTGCCAGCTCACGGACAGGGACGGCGGTTCGGGGCACAGATACGCAGTATTTT; cdr3_aa: CASSRTGTAVRGTDTQYF